Shown below are 32 T cell receptor beta chains from a single sample sequenced in a study of cytomegalovirus exposure and HLA in healthy donors (dated by TCRdb to 2016 to 2017). The method was the immunoSEQ multiplex PCR assay. For the multiplex PCR, a mixture combining 60 forward primers for TCR Vbeta segments and 13 reverse primers for TCR Jbeta segments was used. TCRdb's version of the immuneACCESS table is confined to in-frame rearrangements and falls short of the full clone set. An unresolved V gene accounts for under half of the shortfall where checked; the remainder is of unknown origin. This sample's table carries about 72,000 clones. The top ten hold roughly 13% of the sample. Sequencing input: PBMCs. These receptors all come from a man aged 50 to 59 in good health and CMV-seropositive.

V is TRBV6-1 and J is TRBJ1-6; D is ambiguous. The CDR3 loop spans 14 amino acids. Germline V lookup: CDR1 MNHNS, CDR2 SASEGT. Trimming removed 7 bases from V and 5 bases from J, with 12 bases in between. CDR3 coding DNA: TGTGCCAGCACCGCGGGGTCTAATAATTCACCCCTCCACTTT. This gives the protein CASTAGSNNSPLHF.

The rearrangement links TRBV6-6 to TRBJ1-2; TRBD1 aligns across 10 bases. CDR3 length: 14 amino acids. J was trimmed by 7 bases and V by 0 bases; bases with no gene match: 2. In germline, CDR1 is MNHNY, CDR2 SVGAGI (reference sequence). The CDR3 spells CASSYSGTGVGYTF. The CDR3 DNA sequence: TGTGCCAGCAGTTACTCTGGGACAGGGGTTGGCTACACCTTC.

The chain links TRBV6-6 to TRBJ2-2; D might be TRBD1 (6 bases). The V end lost 5 bases, the J end lost 7 bases, and 14 bases lay between the germline ends. Germline-derived CDR1 and CDR2 are MNHNY and SVGAGI (reference sequence). The length of the CDR3 is 14 residues. The DNA of the CDR3 is TGTGCCAGCAGTGCTACAGGGAAGGTCGGGGAGCTGTTTTTT. The encoded protein is CASSATGKVGELFF.

V and J are TRBV5-1 and TRBJ2-1; 8 nucleotides match TRBD1. CDR3 size: 14 residues. V gave up 3 bases and J gave up 7 bases; unmatched junction bases: 6. Germline V lookup: CDR1 SGHRS, CDR2 YFSETQ. The chain's CDR3 is CASSYDRGENEQFF. The CDR3 bases are TGCGCCAGCAGCTATGACAGGGGTGAGAATGAGCAGTTCTTC.

The chain uses TRBV27 and TRBJ1-5; maybe TRBD1 (5 bases). V lost 7 bases, J lost 7 bases, and 17 bases lay in between. The germline V gene has CDR1 MNHEY and CDR2 SMNVEV (reference sequence). This CDR3 is 14 amino acids long. This CDR3 is CASTLRTGGQPQHF. The CDR3 DNA sequence: TGTGCCAGCACCCTCCGGACGGGGGGGCAGCCCCAGCATTTT.

The chain combines TRBV5-8 with TRBJ1-1; maybe TRBD1 (5 bases). The ends were cut back, 2 bases at V and 7 bases at J, with 9 bases in the middle. CDR1 is SGHTS and CDR2 is YDEGEE in the germline V gene. The CDR3 consists of 12 residues. The CDR3 nucleotides read TGTGCCAGCAGCTTTGGGCAGGGTGAAGCTTTCTTT. Translated: CASSFGQGEAFF.

This chain links TRBV5-1 with TRBJ2-3, with 7 bases lining up with TRBD2. J gave up 2 bases and V 0 bases, and 6 bases lay outside the gene matches. The CDR3 consists of 16 residues. Germline V lookup: CDR1 SGHRS, CDR2 YFSETQ. The chain's CDR3 is CASSLVLAQATDTQYF. Written as DNA, the CDR3 is TGCGCCAGCAGCTTGGTACTAGCGCAGGCCACAGATACGCAGTATTTT.

The chain is built from TRBV27 and TRBJ1-1; TRBD1 might be the D (6 bases). Germline loops: CDR1 MNHEY, CDR2 SMNVEV (reference sequence). This CDR3 region has 15 residues. Trimming took off 7 bases at V and 5 bases at J, with 20 bases between the two ends. The CDR3 loop reads CASTPQGAGETEAFF. In nucleotides, the CDR3 is TGTGCCAGCACTCCACAAGGGGCAGGGGAAACTGAAGCTTTCTTT.

The gene calls are TRBV5-4 and TRBJ2-5; tentative D call: TRBD2 (6 bases). V was trimmed by 4 bases and J by 1 base, leaving 11 bases between them. The CDR3 covers 14 residues. Germline V lookup: CDR1 SGHNT, CDR2 YYREEE (reference sequence). CDR3: CASSPDGGQETQYF. The CDR3 DNA reads as TGTGCCAGCAGCCCGGACGGGGGCCAAGAGACCCAGTACTTC.

The rearrangement links TRBV5-1 to TRBJ2-3, with TRBD1 matching 8 bases. There are 15 residues in the CDR3. V trimming: 4 bases; J trimming: 2 bases; junction bases outside the gene matches: 6. CDR1 is SGHRS and CDR2 is YFSETQ in the germline V gene. The DNA for the CDR3 is TGCGCCAGCAGCCCCGGGACAGGAGTCACAGATACGCAGTATTTT. This translates into CASSPGTGVTDTQYF.

The V call is TRBV27, the J call TRBJ2-5; a possible D gene is TRBD2 (5 bases). The germline gives CDR1 MNHEY, CDR2 SMNVEV (reference sequence). V lost 4 bases, J lost 6 bases, and 9 bases lay in between. This CDR3 is 12 amino acids long. As DNA, the CDR3 is TGTGCCAGCAGTTCGGGGTGGAAGACCCAGTACTTC. It yields the protein CASSSGWKTQYF.

The chain recombines TRBV7-2 with TRBJ2-5; 8 nucleotides align to TRBD2. Trimming removed 5 bases from V and 5 bases from J; junction bases left unmatched: 4. The CDR3 spans 13 residues. Looked up from germline, CDR1 is SGHTA and CDR2 is FQGNSA. CDR3 sequence reads: CASSPGGIETQYF. The CDR3 DNA is TGTGCCAGCAGCCCGGGGGGGATTGAGACCCAGTACTTC.

V usage is TRBV9 and J usage is TRBJ1-2; possibly TRBD1 for D (6 bases). Trimming stripped 4 bases from V and 1 base from J, with 17 bases between. This CDR3 has 16 residues. Germline assignment: CDR1 SGDLS and CDR2 YYNGEE. The CDR3 DNA sequence: TGTGCCAGCAGCCCCTACCCGCAGGGGCATAACTATGGCTACACCTTC. Residues: CASSPYPQGHNYGYTF. The variable domain in full, completed from reference TRBV9 and TRBJ1-2, reads DSGVTQTPKHLITATGQRVTLRCSPRSGDLSVYWYQQSLDQGLQFLIQYYNGEERAKGNILERFSAQQFPDLHSELNLSSLELGDSALYFCASSPYPQGHNYGYTFGSGTRLTVV.

V is TRBV18 and J is TRBJ2-1; D is possibly TRBD1 (5 bases). In germline, CDR1 is KGHSH, CDR2 LQKENI. Trimming pared 0 bases from V and 10 bases from J, leaving 7 bases between. The CDR3 length is 12 residues. The CDR3 here is CASSPPGPEQFF. CDR3 coding DNA: TGTGCCAGCTCACCACCGGGGCCCGAGCAGTTCTTC.

The chain joins TRBV6-6 to TRBJ1-3; no firm D call. The CDR3 is 16 amino acids. Germline CDR1 is MNHNY and CDR2 is SVGAGI (reference sequence). Trimming shortened V by 3 bases and J by 0 bases, and 12 bases separated the two germline ends. Here the CDR3 DNA reads TGTGCCAGCAGTTATCTGGCCCCCCACTCTGGAAACACCATATATTTT. This gives the protein CASSYLAPHSGNTIYF.

The chain employs TRBV5-5 and TRBJ2-7; tentatively, D is TRBD2 (6 bases). This CDR3 contains 14 residues. The germline V gene encodes CDR1 SGHKS and CDR2 YYEKEE (reference sequence). V was shortened by 5 bases and J by 3 bases, with 15 bases between the two germline ends. The CDR3 nucleotides are TGTGCCAGCAGTACTGGCCCGGGAGTCTACGAGCAGTACGTC. Residues: CASSTGPGVYEQYV.

The genes are TRBV5-5 and TRBJ1-2; no clear D. The CDR3 spans 14 residues. V lost 0 bases and J 5 bases, leaving 11 bases between the germline ends. Germline V CDR1 and CDR2: SGHKS, YYEKEE (reference sequence). The CDR3 is CASSLAEGWYGYTF. For the CDR3, the DNA is TGTGCCAGCAGCTTGGCCGAGGGTTGGTATGGCTACACCTTC.

The V and J genes are TRBV6-5 and TRBJ1-6; D is uncertain. This CDR3 region has 12 residues. The V gene lost 10 bases and the J gene lost 3 bases, with 7 bases spanning the gap. In germline, CDR1 is MNHEY, CDR2 SVGAGI. CDR3 in DNA: TGTGCCACCCGGGACTATAATTCACCCCTCCACTTT. Translating it yields CATRDYNSPLHF.

This chain joins TRBV6-1 and TRBJ1-2; no firm D call. This CDR3 region has 14 residues. V was clipped by 3 bases and J by 6 bases, with 14 bases between them. The V gene's germline CDR1 is MNHNS and CDR2 SASEGT. The CDR3 DNA reads TGTGCCAGCAGTGAGGTGATACGGGAGAATGGCTACACCTTC. Protein sequence: CASSEVIRENGYTF.

The chain recombines TRBV12-5 with TRBJ1-5; D might be TRBD1 (5 bases). Trimming removed 3 bases from V and 2 bases from J, with 11 bases in between. The CDR3 is 15 amino acids. Germline CDR1 LGHNT, CDR2 FRNRAP. The CDR3 reads CASGLGVWGNQPQHF. The CDR3 nucleotides are TGTGCTAGTGGTTTAGGGGTATGGGGCAATCAGCCCCAGCATTTT.

The rearrangement uses TRBV5-4 and TRBJ1-1; 12 nucleotides align to TRBD1. V was clipped by 3 bases and J by 5 bases; unmatched bases: 8. This CDR3 comprises 16 residues. Germline CDR1 reads SGHNT; CDR2 reads YYREEE (reference sequence). CDR3 protein: CASSSRDRGRVTEAFF. The CDR3 bases are TGTGCCAGCAGCTCCCGGGACAGGGGGCGGGTGACTGAAGCTTTCTTT.

On this clone: At one end the junction does not follow the germline gene, possibly because of a read error. The sample contains more than one DNA sequence encoding this CDR3. The chain has TRBV4-1 and TRBJ2-2; D may be TRBD2 (6 bases). The germline gives CDR1 MGHRA, CDR2 YSYEKL. The CDR3 covers 15 residues. CDR3 DNA sequence: TGTGCCAGCAGCCAAGATGAGGGCGGGGCCGGGGAGCTGTTTTTT. Its protein product is CASSQDEGGAGELFF.

The J gene is TRBJ2-1, the V gene TRBV30; D is perhaps TRBD2 (5 bases). The CDR3 covers 14 residues. The germline V gene encodes CDR1 GTSNPN and CDR2 SVGIG (reference sequence). V lost 1 base to trimming and J lost 6 bases, with 13 bases between them. CDR3 coding DNA: TGTGCCTGGAGTGACGAGGGAACTTTCAATGAGCAGTTCTTC. Its translation: CAWSDEGTFNEQFF. Drawing the rest from reference TRBV30 and TRBJ2-1, the complete variable domain is SQTIHQWPATLVQPVGSPLSLECTVEGTSNPNLYWYRQAAGRGLQLLFYSVGIGQISSEVPQNLSASRPQDRQFILSSKKLLLSDSGFYLCAWSDEGTFNEQFFGPGTRLTVL.

CDR3 amino acids: CASSYAGIPSYEQYV. In DNA form, the CDR3 reads TGTGCCAGCAGTTACGCCGGGATTCCCTCCTACGAGCAGTACGTC. The J gene is TRBJ2-7, the V gene TRBV6-5; TRBD2 is a possible D gene (5 bases). V gave up 2 bases and J gave up 0 bases, with 11 bases separating them. The CDR3 consists of 15 residues. Germline-derived CDR1 and CDR2 are MNHEY and SVGAGI.

The rearrangement links TRBV10-2 to TRBJ1-2, with 7 bases matching TRBD1. The CDR3 covers 13 residues. With 6 bases clipped from V and 7 bases from J, the junction kept 8 bases outside the gene matches. From germline, CDR1 is WSHSY and CDR2 SAAADI. The DNA of the CDR3 is TGCGCCAGCAGCCGGAACAGGGGCCGTGGCTACACCTTC. Protein sequence: CASSRNRGRGYTF.

This chain connects TRBV4-1 to TRBJ1-6, with D possibly matching TRBD1 (6 bases). The germline V gene has CDR1 MGHRA and CDR2 YSYEKL. The CDR3 runs 15 residues. Trimming took off 3 bases at V and 7 bases at J, with 13 bases between the two ends. The CDR3 region is CASSQLSGENSPLHF. As DNA, the CDR3 is TGCGCCAGCAGCCAGCTTTCAGGGGAGAATTCACCCCTCCACTTT.

This chain connects TRBV5-1 to TRBJ1-5; possibly TRBD1 for D (5 bases). Trimming shortened V by 0 bases and J by 1 base, and 11 bases separated the two germline ends. This CDR3 has 16 residues. CDR1 and CDR2 from the germline V gene are SGHRS and YFSETQ. The CDR3 sequence is CASSLEGLGSNQPQHF. The DNA of the CDR3 is TGCGCCAGCAGCTTGGAGGGGCTAGGAAGCAATCAGCCCCAGCATTTT.

The V gene is TRBV29-1, the J gene TRBJ2-3; 8 bases are a match to TRBD1. The CDR3 has 14 amino acids. Germline assignment: CDR1 SQVTM and CDR2 ANQGSEA. J was trimmed by 3 bases and V by 3 bases; bases with no gene match: 5. Here the CDR3 reads CSVDPTGETDTQYF. The CDR3 region has the DNA TGCAGCGTTGATCCGACAGGGGAAACAGATACGCAGTATTTT.

The rearrangement joins TRBV11-1 to TRBJ1-1; 8 bases fit TRBD1. J lost 6 bases, V lost 3 bases, and 0 bases had no gene match. CDR1 and CDR2 from the germline V gene are SGHAT and FQDESV (reference sequence). The CDR3 covers 12 residues. This CDR3 is CASSLDRAEAFF. The CDR3 DNA sequence: TGTGCCAGCAGCTTGGACAGGGCTGAAGCTTTCTTT.

The rearrangement uses TRBV4-2 and TRBJ2-7; no definite D call. Trimming removed 0 bases from V and 4 bases from J, with 7 bases in between. CDR1 LGHNA and CDR2 YNFKEQ come from the germline V gene. There are 13 residues in the CDR3. CDR3 in DNA: TGTGCCAGCAGCCAAGAAGAGAATTACGAGCAGTACTTC. Its protein is CASSQEENYEQYF.

The gene calls are TRBV19 and TRBJ1-1; TRBD1 might be the D (5 bases). The CDR3 has 15 residues. Germline V CDR1 and CDR2: LNHDA, SQIVND (reference sequence). Trimming shortened V by 6 bases and J by 3 bases, and 17 bases separated the two germline ends. The CDR3 bases are TGTGCCAGTAGCCCAGATGGGGGAGGGGACACTGAAGCTTTCTTT. Translated: CASSPDGGGDTEAFF.

The CDR3 here is CASSPQIILSNYGYTF. In DNA form, the CDR3 reads TGTGCCAGTAGTCCCCAGATTATCCTTTCTAACTATGGCTACACCTTC. The chain uses TRBV19 and TRBJ1-2, with D unresolved. Germline V gene sequence: CDR1 LNHDA, CDR2 SQIVND (reference sequence). Trimming shortened V by 5 bases and J by 0 bases, and 16 bases separated the two germline ends. The CDR3 runs to 16 residues. Full variable domain (remainder filled in from reference TRBV19 and TRBJ1-2): DGGITQSPKYLFRKEGQNVTLSCEQNLNHDAMYWYRQDPGQGLRLIYYSQIVNDFQKGDIAEGYSVSREKKESFPLTVTSAQKNPTAFYLCASSPQIILSNYGYTFGSGTRLTVV.